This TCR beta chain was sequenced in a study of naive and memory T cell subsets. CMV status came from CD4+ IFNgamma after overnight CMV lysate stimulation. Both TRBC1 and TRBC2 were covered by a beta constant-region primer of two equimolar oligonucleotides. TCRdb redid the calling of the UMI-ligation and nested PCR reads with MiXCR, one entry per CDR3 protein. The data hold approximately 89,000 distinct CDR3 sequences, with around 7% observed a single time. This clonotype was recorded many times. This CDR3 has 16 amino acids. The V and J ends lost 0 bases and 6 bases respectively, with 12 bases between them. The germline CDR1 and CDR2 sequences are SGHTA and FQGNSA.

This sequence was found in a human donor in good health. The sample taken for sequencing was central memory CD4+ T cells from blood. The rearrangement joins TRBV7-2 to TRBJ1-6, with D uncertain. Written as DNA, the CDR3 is TGTGCCAGCAGCTTAGCCATCACCGGAGGTAATTCACCCCTCCACTTT. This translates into CASSLAITGGNSPLHF.